This record concerns one TCR beta chain sequence. This sample was included in a study of blood T cell repertoires in COVID-19. Across the whole study: Samples of COVID-19 (acute and convalescent) were obtained from the United States, Italy and Spain. PBMCs, B-cell-depleted T cells, or T cells were the source of the cDNA or gDNA that made up the material.

Trimming took 4 bases from V and 1 from J, leaving 11 bases between them. The germline CDR1 and CDR2 sequences are SGHNT and YYREEE (reference sequence). The CDR3 sequence is 15 residues long. The method was immunoSEQ multiplex PCR; TCRdb's version includes in-frame clones alone and lacks a portion of them. The sample has around 200,000 clones; about 87% are singletons. This receptor was taken from a man aged 40-49 years with active or convalescent COVID-19. The sequencing sample was made of peripheral blood. The chain links TRBV5-4 to TRBJ2-2, with D possibly TRBD2 on 7 matching bases. The CDR3 loop reads CASSERGGNTGELFF. The DNA of the CDR3 is TGTGCCAGCAGCGAGAGGGGGGGGAACACCGGGGAGCTGTTTTTT.